The 17 T cell receptor beta chains listed next were all sequenced from one sample in a study of blood T cells in healthy people across ages. The second PCR ran roughly 7 to 11 cycles with a sample-barcoded 5' primer and J-beta primers. MiXCR, applied by TCRdb to the 5' RACE reads, yields one record per CDR3 protein. Altogether hundreds of thousands of distinct CDR3 sequences are present, less than 70% being singletons, with the ten largest covering about 42%. The sample was blood. The source of these receptors is a man older than 75 in good health.

The CDR3 DNA reads as TGTGCCAGCGACCTTGTGGGGGGTTCAACCCGCTATGGCTACACCTTC. This translates into CASDLVGGSTRYGYTF. The V and J genes are TRBV7-2 and TRBJ1-2, with D maybe TRBD1 (5 bases). Looked up from germline, CDR1 is SGHTA and CDR2 is FQGNSA. This CDR3 spans 16 amino acids. With 8 bases removed from V and 4 bases from J, the gap between germline ends came to 23 bases. Full variable domain (outside the CDR3, taken from reference TRBV7-2 and TRBJ1-2): GAGVSQSPSNKVTEKGKDVELRCDPISGHTALYWYRQSLGQGLEFLIYFQGNSAPDKSGLPSDRFSAERTGGSVSTLTIQRTQQEDSAVYLCASDLVGGSTRYGYTFGSGTRLTVV.

The rearrangement uses TRBV4-1 and TRBJ2-5; 14 bases are shared with TRBD2. From germline, CDR1 is MGHRA and CDR2 YSYEKL. The CDR3 loop spans 18 amino acids. The J segment lost 2 bases and the V segment lost 2 bases, leaving 7 bases of the junction unmatched. CDR3 region: CASSQFGTSGRGQETQYF. The CDR3 DNA follows: TGCGCCAGCAGCCAATTCGGGACTAGCGGGAGAGGGCAAGAGACCCAGTACTTC.

This chain links TRBV5-1 with TRBJ2-1; D is undetermined. Trimming took 3 bases from V and 7 from J, leaving 17 bases between them. Germline V lookup: CDR1 SGHRS, CDR2 YFSETQ. CDR3 length: 15 amino acids. CDR3 DNA: TGCGCCAGCAGCTATCGCCCTACTCCCGATAATGAGCAGTTCTTC. Translation gives CASSYRPTPDNEQFF.

V gene TRBV5-5 combines with J gene TRBJ1-2, with D hard to call. The germline CDR1 and CDR2 sequences are SGHKS and YYEKEE (reference sequence). The CDR3 runs to 13 residues. The germline V and J ends were trimmed by 3 bases and 3 bases, with 9 bases remaining between them. CDR3 sequence reads: CASSSALDYGYTF. The CDR3 nucleotides read TGTGCCAGCAGCTCTGCCTTGGACTATGGCTACACCTTC.

The chain has TRBV6-1 and TRBJ2-4; 7 bases map to TRBD1. Germline V CDR1 and CDR2: MNHNS, SASEGT. The CDR3 has 16 residues. After removal of 5 bases from V and 13 bases from J, the junction contained 20 bases not matched to a gene. CDR3 sequence reads: CASSTGTDPAIYEQYF. CDR3 bases: TGTGCCAGCAGTACAGGGACAGACCCGGCCATCTATGAGCAGTACTTC.

The chain combines TRBV5-1 with TRBJ2-2, with 9 bases fitting TRBD2. The J segment lost 3 bases and the V segment lost 0 bases, leaving 3 bases of the junction unmatched. The CDR3 contains 16 residues. CDR1 and CDR2 from the germline V gene are SGHRS and YFSETQ. The CDR3 loop reads CASSLGTSVDTGELFF. Written as DNA, the CDR3 is TGCGCCAGCAGCTTGGGGACTAGCGTGGACACCGGGGAGCTGTTTTTT.

The genes are TRBV12-3 or TRBV12-4 and TRBJ2-4, with 8 nucleotides matching TRBD1. The V gene end was trimmed by 6 bases and the J gene end by 4 bases; junction bases not matched to a gene: 8. The CDR3 is 15 residues long. CDR3 protein: CASSPMTGEKNIQYF. The CDR3 DNA sequence: TGTGCCAGCAGCCCAATGACAGGGGAAAAAAACATTCAGTACTTC.

V and J are TRBV5-1 and TRBJ2-5; perhaps D is TRBD1 or TRBD2 (6 bases each). The length of the CDR3 is 13 residues. Germline lookup yields CDR1 SGHRS and CDR2 YFSETQ. V lost 2 bases and J lost 5, with 10 bases in between. In nucleotides, the CDR3 is TGCGCCAGCAGCTTAGGGGGGATGGAGACCCAGTACTTC. It encodes CASSLGGMETQYF.

In its sample, this clonotype was seen once. Germline is not matched at one junction end, which may reflect a read error. The chain employs TRBV3-1 and TRBJ1-2; the D is unclear. Germline V lookup: CDR1 LGHDT, CDR2 YNNKEL (reference sequence). This CDR3 is built from 15 residues. CDR3 DNA sequence: TGTGTCAGCAGTCCAAGGGTTCAAGGGTCTGGCGGCTACACCTTC. It yields the protein CVSSPRVQGSGGYTF.

The table lists this clonotype with a count of one. This chain joins TRBV10-1 and TRBJ1-1; TRBD1 matches at 8 bases. The CDR3 spans 14 residues. The junction had 10 bases not matched to a gene; V was cut back by 3 bases and J by 10 bases. The germline V gene encodes CDR1 WNHNN and CDR2 SYGVQD (reference sequence). CDR3 amino acids: CASSDPDRAGLAFF. The CDR3 coding sequence is TGCGCCAGCAGTGACCCGGACAGGGCGGGTCTAGCTTTCTTT.

This clonotype occurred a few times. The rearrangement uses TRBV18 and TRBJ1-2; 7 bases fit TRBD1. Germline values: CDR1 KGHSH, CDR2 LQKENI. The CDR3 runs 13 residues. V shed 3 bases, J shed 6 bases, and the junction held 4 bases outside the gene matches. CDR3: CASSPDRVDGYTF. The CDR3 DNA sequence: TGTGCCAGCTCACCTGACAGGGTGGATGGCTACACCTTC. Looking up the rest from reference TRBV18 and TRBJ1-2 gives the full variable domain: NAGVMQNPRHLVRRRGQEARLRCSPMKGHSHVYWYRQLPEEGLKFMVYLQKENIIDESGMPKERFSAEFPKEGPSILRIQQVVRGDSAAYFCASSPDRVDGYTFGSGTRLTVV.

This clonotype came up a few times. Relative to the germline gene, one junction end is altered; a read error may explain this. This chain joins TRBV2 and TRBJ2-1; a weak D match, TRBD1 (6 bases). This CDR3 has 12 residues. The germline V gene has CDR1 SNHLY and CDR2 FYNNEI. This CDR3 is CASSGQNNEQFF. The CDR3 region has the DNA TGCGCCAGCAGCGGACAGAACAATGAGCAGTTCTTC. The whole variable domain, filled in from reference TRBV2 and TRBJ2-1, reads EPEVTQTPSHQVTQMGQEVILRCVPISNHLYFYWYRQILGQKVEFLVSFYNNEISEKSEIFDDQFSVERPDGSNFTLKIRSTKLEDSAMYFCASSGQNNEQFFGPGTRLTVL.

This clonotype has just a few counts. The J gene is TRBJ1-5, the V gene TRBV7-2; D ambiguous. The CDR3 sequence is 15 residues long. V shed 1 base and J shed 7 bases, with 14 bases lying between them. CDR1 SGHTA and CDR2 FQGNSA come from the germline V gene. CDR3 in DNA: TGTGCCAGCAGCTTAGTGGGTCAGGACGAACAGCCCCAGCATTTT. It specifies CASSLVGQDEQPQHF.

This chain uses TRBV9 with TRBJ2-1; D is possibly TRBD1 (5 bases). The CDR3 spans 14 residues. V lost 3 bases, J lost 9 bases, and 16 bases lay in between. Germline-derived CDR1 and CDR2 are SGDLS and YYNGEE. DNA for the CDR3: TGTGCCAGCAGCGCCAGGACAAAATTAACTGAGCAGTTCTTC. Amino acid sequence: CASSARTKLTEQFF.

The chain recombines TRBV9 with TRBJ2-5; D remains ambiguous. The J call may be incorrect, as the DNA end agrees better with TRBJ2-7. From germline, CDR1 is SGDLS and CDR2 YYNGEE. The CDR3 is 11 residues long. Here the CDR3 DNA reads TGTGCCAGCAGCGTAGGTCACGAGCAGTACTTC. It codes for CASSVGHEQYF.

This clonotype was observed a few times. This chain joins TRBV9 and TRBJ2-2; 10 nucleotides agree with TRBD2. Germline CDR1 and CDR2: SGDLS and YYNGEE. This CDR3 has 15 amino acids. With V trimmed by 2 bases and J by 5 bases, 3 bases remained unmatched. CDR3: CASSVASGGTGELFF. CDR3 nucleotide sequence: TGTGCCAGCAGCGTGGCTAGCGGGGGAACCGGGGAGCTGTTTTTT.

Worth noting for this clonotype: A much larger clone lies one base from this, so it may be a read error. The chain employs TRBV24-1 and TRBJ1-2; D gene uncertain. Looked up from germline, CDR1 is KGHDR and CDR2 is SFDVKD. CDR3 size: 14 residues. The V gene lost 5 bases and the J gene lost 8 bases, with 17 bases spanning the gap. The chain's CDR3 is CATSGTPDLDGYTF. For the CDR3, the DNA is TGTGCCACCAGTGGCACACCCGATCTGGACGGCTACACCTTC.